Presented here are 24 T cell receptor beta chains from one specimen sequenced in a study of Graves' ophthalmopathy and Graves' hyperthyroidism. RNA transcripts yielded amplified TCR beta CDR3 regions. HTBI primers were employed in first-round RT-PCR, then a second-round multiplex PCR followed. TCRdb analysed the multiplex PCR reads with MiXCR anew, one entry per CDR3 protein. The data show some 1.1 million distinct CDR3 sequences, approximately 35% seen once. The specimen was peripheral blood or thyroid tissue (not recorded which). These receptor sequences come from an adult man with Graves' hyperthyroidism.

The V and J genes are TRBV29-1 and TRBJ1-4; a weak D match, TRBD1 (5 bases). Germline lookup yields CDR1 SQVTM and CDR2 ANQGSEA. Trimming left V 3 bases short and J 12 bases short, with 14 bases between. The CDR3 extends over 12 amino acids. The CDR3 sequence: CSVEEQGEELFF. CDR3 coding DNA: TGCAGCGTTGAGGAGCAGGGTGAGGAACTGTTTTTT.

This clonotype showed up many times. V usage is TRBV2 and J usage is TRBJ1-2, with TRBD1 matching 9 bases. V lost 1 base, J lost 8 bases, and 8 bases stayed unmatched. There are 15 residues in the CDR3. Germline V lookup: CDR1 SNHLY, CDR2 FYNNEI. This CDR3 reads CASSEVWGQGGGYTF. DNA of the CDR3: TGTGCCAGCAGTGAAGTTTGGGGACAGGGTGGAGGCTACACCTTC.

The chain links TRBV14 to TRBJ1-6; unclear D gene. The CDR3 sequence is 13 residues long. From germline, CDR1 is SGHDN and CDR2 FVKESK. The V end was cut by 5 bases, the J end by 8 bases, with 10 bases between. The CDR3 DNA is TGTGCCAGCAGCGCCGCTGTTGATTCACCCCTCCACTTT. Translated, it gives CASSAAVDSPLHF.

As concerns this clonotype: Just one base apart from a much larger clone, this may be a read error. The gene calls are TRBV20-1 and TRBJ1-1, with TRBD1 matching over 10 bases. This CDR3 spans 13 amino acids. V lost 5 bases and J lost 11; bases outside the gene matches: 11. In germline, CDR1 is DFQATT, CDR2 SNEGSKA (reference sequence). CDR3 sequence: CSAGRAGTGDAFF. For the CDR3, the DNA is TGCAGTGCTGGGCGAGCCGGGACAGGGGACGCTTTCTTT.

This chain connects TRBV9 to TRBJ2-7; 11 nucleotides align to TRBD1. The CDR3 totals 18 residues. Trimming at V came to 0 bases and at J to 2 bases, leaving 10 bases not matched to a gene. Germline V gives CDR1 SGDLS, CDR2 YYNGEE. This CDR3 reads CASSVGTGGAKFTYEQYF. The CDR3 region has the DNA TGTGCCAGCAGCGTAGGGACAGGGGGCGCGAAATTCACCTACGAGCAGTACTTC.

This clonotype was counted a few times. This chain links TRBV6-5 with TRBJ1-1; 7 nucleotides line up with TRBD1. V dropped 6 bases and J dropped 4; count of bases not matched to a gene: 17. This CDR3 is 17 amino acids long. The V gene's germline CDR1 is MNHEY and CDR2 SVGAGI. This CDR3 is CASRTRQGALFSTEAFF. The CDR3 coding sequence is TGTGCCAGCAGGACAAGACAGGGCGCGTTATTTAGCACTGAAGCTTTCTTT.

The genes are TRBV24-1 and TRBJ2-5; TRBD1 aligns across 10 bases. The V and J ends lost 5 bases and 5 bases, in that order; junction bases with no gene match: 4. Germline assignment: CDR1 KGHDR and CDR2 SFDVKD. The CDR3 is 14 residues long. The CDR3 DNA follows: TGTGCCACCAGTGGGACAGGGGGACGGGAGACCCAGTACTTC. It specifies CATSGTGGRETQYF.

V gene TRBV9 combines with J gene TRBJ2-7, with D perhaps TRBD1 (5 bases). This CDR3 has 13 amino acids. Trimming removed 4 bases from V and 5 bases from J, with 13 bases in between. CDR1 and CDR2 (germline): SGDLS, YYNGEE. The CDR3 sequence is CASSQTGPNEQYF. The CDR3 DNA follows: TGTGCCAGCAGCCAAACAGGCCCCAACGAGCAGTACTTC. The variable domain in full, completed from reference TRBV9 and TRBJ2-7, reads DSGVTQTPKHLITATGQRVTLRCSPRSGDLSVYWYQQSLDQGLQFLIQYYNGEERAKGNILERFSAQQFPDLHSELNLSSLELGDSALYFCASSQTGPNEQYFGPGTRLTVT.

This clonotype was picked up many times. V and J are TRBV12-3 or TRBV12-4 and TRBJ1-2, with D tentatively TRBD1 (6 bases). This CDR3 is built from 12 residues. Trimming removed 6 bases from V and 12 bases from J, with 17 bases in between. The CDR3 loop is CASSLPTGKHTF. CDR3 sequence (DNA): TGTGCCAGCAGCCTACCCACAGGGAAACACACCTTC.

The V gene is TRBV7-9, the J gene TRBJ2-5; TRBD1 matches at 8 bases. The germline gives CDR1 SEHNR, CDR2 FQNEAQ (reference sequence). Trimming cost V 6 bases and J 8 bases; bases outside gene matches: 5. The CDR3 contains 12 residues. This chain's CDR3 is CASSGQGPTQYF. DNA for the CDR3: TGTGCCAGCAGTGGACAGGGCCCAACCCAGTACTTC.

This clonotype was recorded many times. This chain joins TRBV12-3 or TRBV12-4 and TRBJ1-5; TRBD1 is a possible D gene (5 bases). The CDR3 is 15 amino acids. V dropped 5 bases and J dropped 6 bases, with 17 bases sitting between them. The CDR3 bases are TGTGCCAGCAGTCCCCGACTGGGGGAGGGTCAGCCCCAGCATTTT. Its translation: CASSPRLGEGQPQHF.

This clonotype has ten or more counts. The V and J genes are TRBV20-1 and TRBJ1-6, with 10 positions matching TRBD1. Germline V gene sequence: CDR1 DFQATT, CDR2 SNEGSKA (reference sequence). The CDR3 length is 15 residues. Losses at the gene ends were 4 bases for V and 8 bases for J; bases not matched to a gene: 8. The CDR3: CSANTGTGAYSPLHF. DNA for the CDR3: TGCAGTGCTAACACCGGGACAGGGGCTTATTCACCCCTCCACTTT.

The J gene is TRBJ2-5, the V gene TRBV7-2; 10 nucleotides agree with TRBD2. The ends lost 5 bases at V and 2 bases at J; junction bases unmatched: 8. Germline CDR1 is SGHTA and CDR2 is FQGNSA. This CDR3 is built from 16 residues. CDR3 coding DNA: TGTGCCAGCAGCCCTCTACTAGCGGGATATCAAGAGACCCAGTACTTC. Protein product: CASSPLLAGYQETQYF.

The sample holds many counts of this clonotype. The chain has TRBV7-8 and TRBJ2-5; 7 bases are shared with TRBD2. CDR3 size: 14 residues. The J segment lost 5 bases and the V segment lost 3 bases, leaving 6 bases of the junction unmatched. In germline, CDR1 is SGHVS, CDR2 FQNEAQ. In nucleotides, the CDR3 is TGTGCCAGCAGCTTTGGCGGGAGTGGGGAGACCCAGTACTTC. It translates to CASSFGGSGETQYF.

This clonotype appeared many times. The genes are TRBV10-3 and TRBJ2-7; a possible D gene is TRBD1 (6 bases). The CDR3 has 16 amino acids. Trimming took off 7 bases at V and 4 bases at J, with 23 bases between the two ends. CDR1 is ENHRY and CDR2 is SYGVKD in the germline V gene. Here the CDR3 reads CAITERLDSRSYEQYF. The CDR3 bases are TGTGCCATCACCGAGCGCCTGGACAGTCGGTCGTACGAGCAGTACTTC.

This clonotype was seen a handful of times. The chain links TRBV28 to TRBJ2-7; 9 bases map to TRBD1. CDR3 length: 17 amino acids. Per the germline V gene, CDR1 is MDHEN and CDR2 is SYDVKM. Unmatched junction bases numbered 9, after V lost 0 bases and J lost 3 bases. Here the CDR3 reads CASSLWKGTGGGYEQYF. In DNA form, the CDR3 reads TGTGCCAGCAGTTTATGGAAGGGAACAGGGGGCGGCTACGAGCAGTACTTC.

This clonotype was counted at least ten times. The gene calls are TRBV7-2 and TRBJ1-1; D remains unclear. Trimming removed 2 bases at V and 3 bases at J, with 4 bases between. The CDR3 is made up of 12 amino acids. In germline, CDR1 is SGHTA, CDR2 FQGNSA. The CDR3 region has the DNA TGTGCCAGCAGCTTAATATACACTGAAGCTTTCTTT. Its protein is CASSLIYTEAFF.

This clonotype appeared many times. The chain uses TRBV25-1 and TRBJ2-7; D may be TRBD1 (5 bases). This CDR3 spans 13 amino acids. Trimming cost V 6 bases and J 6 bases, with 15 bases left between them. The germline gives CDR1 MGHDK, CDR2 SYGVNS. This chain's CDR3 is CASRTGLSAEQYF. The CDR3 coding sequence is TGTGCCAGCAGAACAGGTTTGTCTGCCGAGCAGTACTTC.

This clonotype was seen more than once but under ten times. The chain carries TRBV7-2 and TRBJ1-5; TRBD1 matches at 10 bases. V lost 4 bases, J lost 2 bases, and 11 bases stayed unmatched. From germline, CDR1 is SGHTA and CDR2 FQGNSA. The CDR3 runs to 18 residues. CDR3 in amino acids: CASSSFLGQGDRNQPQHF. As DNA, the CDR3 is TGTGCCAGCAGCTCCTTTTTAGGACAGGGGGATCGCAATCAGCCCCAGCATTTT.

This clonotype was picked up a small number of times. The chain links TRBV20-1 to TRBJ2-7; D might be TRBD2 (5 bases). V was trimmed by 6 bases and J by 3 bases, leaving 21 bases between them. CDR1 is DFQATT and CDR2 is SNEGSKA in the germline V gene (reference sequence). The CDR3 covers 15 residues. CDR3 in amino acids: CSATAGQTKLYEQYF. The CDR3, as DNA: TGCAGTGCCACGGCGGGTCAGACGAAGCTCTACGAGCAGTACTTC.

This sequence joins TRBV10-2 and TRBJ1-2; D possibly corresponds to TRBD1 (5 bases). The CDR3 contains 13 residues. V lost 6 bases and J 7 bases, leaving 15 bases between the germline ends. Per the germline V gene, CDR1 is WSHSY and CDR2 is SAAADI. This CDR3 reads CASSRSWGSGYTF. The CDR3 region has the DNA TGCGCCAGCAGCCGGAGCTGGGGGAGTGGCTACACCTTC.

This chain's CDR3 is CASSLGDTLGYEQYF. CDR3 nucleotides: TGCGCCAGCAGCTTGGGGGACACGCTGGGCTACGAGCAGTACTTC. The chain employs TRBV5-1 and TRBJ2-7; a possible D gene is TRBD1 (6 bases). Trimming left V 0 bases short and J 3 bases short, with 13 bases between. This CDR3 comprises 15 residues. CDR1 is SGHRS and CDR2 is YFSETQ in the germline V gene.

This clonotype was observed a handful of times. The rearrangement joins TRBV12-3 or TRBV12-4 to TRBJ2-2; the D is unclear. The CDR3 has 12 amino acids. V lost 5 bases to trimming and J lost 6 bases, with 7 bases between them. The CDR3 nucleotides read TGTGCCAGCAGTCCCTTGCCCGGGGAGCTGTTTTTT. It specifies CASSPLPGELFF.

This chain connects TRBV7-9 to TRBJ2-5; TRBD1 agrees at 7 bases. CDR1 SEHNR and CDR2 FQNEAQ come from the germline V gene (reference sequence). Trimming removed 10 bases from V and 5 bases from J; junction bases left unmatched: 1. CDR3 length: 10 residues. DNA for the CDR3: TGTGCCATGGGACAGGAGACCCAGTACTTC. This sequence encodes CAMGQETQYF.